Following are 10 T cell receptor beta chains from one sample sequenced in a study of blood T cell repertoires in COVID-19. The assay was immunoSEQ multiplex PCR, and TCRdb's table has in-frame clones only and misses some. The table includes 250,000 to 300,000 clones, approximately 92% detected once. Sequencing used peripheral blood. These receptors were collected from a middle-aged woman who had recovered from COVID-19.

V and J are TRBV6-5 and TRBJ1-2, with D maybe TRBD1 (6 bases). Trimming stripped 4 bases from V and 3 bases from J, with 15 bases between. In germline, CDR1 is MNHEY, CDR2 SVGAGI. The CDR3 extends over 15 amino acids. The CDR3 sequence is CASSLMDSPDYGYTF. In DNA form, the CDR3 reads TGTGCCAGCAGTTTGATGGACAGCCCAGACTATGGCTACACCTTC.

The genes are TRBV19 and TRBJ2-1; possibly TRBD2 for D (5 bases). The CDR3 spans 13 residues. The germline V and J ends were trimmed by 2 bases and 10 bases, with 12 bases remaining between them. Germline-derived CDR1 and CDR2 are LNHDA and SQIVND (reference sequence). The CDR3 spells CASSISGLMEQFF. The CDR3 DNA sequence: TGTGCCAGTAGTATAAGCGGTCTGATGGAGCAGTTCTTC. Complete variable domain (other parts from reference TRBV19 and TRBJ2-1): DGGITQSPKYLFRKEGQNVTLSCEQNLNHDAMYWYRQDPGQGLRLIYYSQIVNDFQKGDIAEGYSVSREKKESFPLTVTSAQKNPTAFYLCASSISGLMEQFFGPGTRLTVL.

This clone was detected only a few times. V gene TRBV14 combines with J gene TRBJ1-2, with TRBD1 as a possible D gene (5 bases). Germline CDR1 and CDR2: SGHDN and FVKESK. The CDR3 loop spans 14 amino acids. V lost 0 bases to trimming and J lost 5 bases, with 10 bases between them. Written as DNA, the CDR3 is TGTGCCAGCAGCCAAGAGGAAAGGGGTTATGGCTACACCTTC. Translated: CASSQEERGYGYTF.

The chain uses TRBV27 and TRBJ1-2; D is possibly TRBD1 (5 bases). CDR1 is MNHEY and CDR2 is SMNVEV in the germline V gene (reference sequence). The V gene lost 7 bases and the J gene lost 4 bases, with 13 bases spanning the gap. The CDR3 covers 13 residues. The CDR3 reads CASTPGVAYGYTF. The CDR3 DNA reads TGTGCCAGCACCCCGGGGGTGGCCTATGGCTACACCTTC.

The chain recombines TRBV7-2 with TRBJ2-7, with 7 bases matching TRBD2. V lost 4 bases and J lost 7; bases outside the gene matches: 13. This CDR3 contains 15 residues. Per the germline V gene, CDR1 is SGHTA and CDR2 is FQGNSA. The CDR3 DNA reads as TGTGCCAGCAGCTCCCGGGGGGACTGGGATCGGGAGCAGTACGTC. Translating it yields CASSSRGDWDREQYV.

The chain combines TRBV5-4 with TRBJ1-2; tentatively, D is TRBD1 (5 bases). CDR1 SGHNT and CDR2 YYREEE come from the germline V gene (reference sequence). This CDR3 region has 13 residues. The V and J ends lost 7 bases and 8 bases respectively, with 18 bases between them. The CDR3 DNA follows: TGTGCCAGCTACACATCGGGGGTAGGCGGCTACACCTTC. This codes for CASYTSGVGGYTF. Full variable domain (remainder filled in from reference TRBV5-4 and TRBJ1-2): ETGVTQSPTHLIKTRGQQVTLRCSSQSGHNTVSWYQQALGQGPQFIFQYYREEENGRGNFPPRFSGLQFPNYSSELNVNALELDDSALYLCASYTSGVGGYTFGSGTRLTVV.

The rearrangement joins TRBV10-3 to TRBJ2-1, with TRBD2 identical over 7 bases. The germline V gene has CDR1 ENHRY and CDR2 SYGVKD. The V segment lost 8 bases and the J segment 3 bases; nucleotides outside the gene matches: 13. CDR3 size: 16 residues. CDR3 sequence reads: CAIGDGSSGIYNEQFF. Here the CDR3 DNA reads TGTGCCATCGGGGACGGGTCTAGCGGAATCTACAATGAGCAGTTCTTC.

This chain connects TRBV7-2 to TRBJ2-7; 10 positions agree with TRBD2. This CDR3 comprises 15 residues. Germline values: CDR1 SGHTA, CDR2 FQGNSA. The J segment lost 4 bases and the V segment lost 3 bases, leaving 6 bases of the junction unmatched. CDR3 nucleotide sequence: TGTGCCAGCAGCTTTACAATTAGCGGGAGGTACGAGCAGTACGTC. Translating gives CASSFTISGRYEQYV.

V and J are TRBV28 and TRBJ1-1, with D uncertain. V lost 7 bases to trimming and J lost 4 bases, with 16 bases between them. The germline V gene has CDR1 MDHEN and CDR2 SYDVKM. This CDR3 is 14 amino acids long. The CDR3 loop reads CASMVPVEGTEAFF. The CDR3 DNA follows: TGTGCCAGCATGGTACCGGTGGAGGGCACTGAAGCTTTCTTT.

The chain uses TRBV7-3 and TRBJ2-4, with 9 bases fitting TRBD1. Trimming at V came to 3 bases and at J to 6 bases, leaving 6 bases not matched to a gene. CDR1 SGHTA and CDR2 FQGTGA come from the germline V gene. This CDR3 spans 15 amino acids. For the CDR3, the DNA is TGTGCCAGCAGCTTCACCGGGACAGGGATAAACATTCAGTACTTC. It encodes CASSFTGTGINIQYF.